The clone carrying this T cell receptor (beta chain) was observed a handful of times. Its target is not known. These data belong to a study of T-cell memory formation after mild COVID-19. As for the study in general: For the most part, TCR clusters were specific to one donor.

MiXCR, applied by TCRdb to the 5' RACE reads, yields one record per CDR3 protein. Here the sample spans some 290,000 distinct CDR3 sequences, 15% to 20% being singletons. CDR3 length: 12 residues. V lost 6 bases, J lost 4 bases, and 9 bases lay in between. The germline gives CDR1 LNHDA, CDR2 SQIVND (reference sequence). Findings and limits, study-wide: For second-wave clones that peaked at day 37, SARS-CoV-2 specificity went unverified.

The sequence derives from a man younger than 30 who had mild COVID-19 (a few samples of this study predate the infection). Cell type and time point are not known. The chain carries TRBV19 and TRBJ1-1; D is ambiguous. Specimen: PBMCs or a T cell subset sorted from them (not recorded which). The CDR3 sequence is CASSQVRTEAFF. CDR3 in DNA: TGTGCCAGTAGCCAAGTACGCACTGAAGCTTTCTTT.